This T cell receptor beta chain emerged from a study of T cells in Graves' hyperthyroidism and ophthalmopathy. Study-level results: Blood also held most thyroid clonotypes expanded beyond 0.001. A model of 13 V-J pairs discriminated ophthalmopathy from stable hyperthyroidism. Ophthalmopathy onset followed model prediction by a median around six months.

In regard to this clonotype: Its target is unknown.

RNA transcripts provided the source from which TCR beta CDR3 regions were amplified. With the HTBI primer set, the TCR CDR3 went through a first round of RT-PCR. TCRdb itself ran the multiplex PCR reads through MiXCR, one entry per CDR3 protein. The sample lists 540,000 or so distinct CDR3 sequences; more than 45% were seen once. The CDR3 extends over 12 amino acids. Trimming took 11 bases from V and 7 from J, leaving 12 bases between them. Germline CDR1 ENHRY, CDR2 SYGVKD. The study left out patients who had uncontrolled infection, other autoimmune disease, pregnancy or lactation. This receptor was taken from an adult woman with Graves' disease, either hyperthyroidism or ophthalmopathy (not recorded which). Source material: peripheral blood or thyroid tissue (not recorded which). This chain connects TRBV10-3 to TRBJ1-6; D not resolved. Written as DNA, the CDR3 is TGTGCCCGCCGGGCGACAAATTCACCCCTCCACTTT. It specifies CARRATNSPLHF.